This T cell receptor (beta chain) is from a study of blood T cell repertoires in COVID-19. The germline gives CDR1 SGHDN, CDR2 FVKESK. V was cut by 0 bases and J by 2 bases, with 8 bases left in between. This CDR3 is 15 amino acids long. Original processing methods: Using reference gene primer amplification, nucleated cell counts were estimated. The data were produced by immunoSEQ multiplex PCR, yet TCRdb's version contains in-frame clones alone and is incomplete. That table is the source of V, J and clone size, and D and trimming were worked out from the DNA. The data show 150,000 to 200,000 clones, more than 75% seen once.

This chain connects TRBV14 to TRBJ1-3; perhaps TRBD1 as D (5 bases). Source material: peripheral blood. The sequence came from a woman in her 40s with COVID-19, enrolled during active disease. The CDR3 here is CASSQEGLPGNTIYF. DNA for the CDR3: TGTGCCAGCAGCCAAGAGGGACTCCCTGGAAACACCATATATTTT. The full variable domain, with the rest looked up from reference TRBV14 and TRBJ1-3, is EAGVTQFPSHSVIEKGQTVTLRCDPISGHDNLYWYRRVMGKEIKFLLHFVKESKQDESGMPNNRFLAERTGGTYSTLKVQPAELEDSGVYFCASSQEGLPGNTIYFGEGSWLTVV.